The rows below give T cell receptor beta chains drawn from one sample of a study of cytomegalovirus exposure and HLA in healthy donors. Libraries were prepared by immunoSEQ multiplex PCR; TCRdb keeps only in-frame clonotypes and omits some of them. Here the sample spans approximately 100,000 clones, 80% to 90% being singletons. What was sequenced was PBMCs. All receptors come from a man aged 40-49 years in good health and CMV-seronegative. Each CDR3 is given with its conserved first and last residue. D genes are given only for firm matches. The size field is filled for only some rows; it gives once, few, many or a size class.

d_gene	abundance	j_gene	v_gene	CDR3aa	CDR3nt
-	-	TRBJ2-7	TRBV4-1	CASSQDFIYEQYF	TGCGCCAGCAGCCAAGATTTCATCTACGAGCAGTACTTC
TRBD1	-	TRBJ1-5	TRBV7-9	CASSSTGVSNQPQHF	TGTGCCAGCAGTTCCACAGGGGTTAGCAATCAGCCCCAGCATTTT
-	-	TRBJ2-1	TRBV19	CASSTDLVHEQFF	TGTGCCAGTAGTACGGACTTAGTCCATGAGCAGTTCTTC
-	few	TRBJ2-5	TRBV9	CASSVVGGVGETQYF	TGTGCCAGCAGCGTAGTAGGGGGGGTTGGGGAGACCCAGTACTTC
TRBD1	-	TRBJ2-7	TRBV5-1	CASRAGGTSSYEQYF	TGCGCCAGCAGGGCAGGGGGAACTAGCTCCTACGAGCAGTACTTC
-	-	TRBJ1-3	TRBV7-6	CASSLAARFSGNTIYF	TGTGCCAGCAGCTTAGCCGCCAGATTCTCTGGAAACACCATATATTTT
TRBD1	-	TRBJ1-2	TRBV4-1	CASSQTGENNYGYTF	TGCGCCAGCAGTCAAACAGGGGAGAATAACTATGGCTACACCTTC
TRBD1	-	TRBJ1-2	TRBV6-1	CASSEGSGGAGYGYTF	TGTGCCAGCAGTGAAGGGTCAGGGGGCGCAGGGTATGGCTACACCTTC
TRBD2	-	TRBJ2-5	TRBV27	CASSSSSRLAGVQETQYF	TGTGCCAGCAGTTCGTCCTCCCGACTAGCGGGGGTACAAGAGACCCAGTACTTC
-	-	TRBJ1-1	TRBV29-1	CSVVTGKNTEAFF	TGCAGCGTTGTTACAGGGAAGAACACTGAAGCTTTCTTT
TRBD2	-	TRBJ2-3	TRBV5-1	CASSFRGLAGSDTQYF	TGCGCCAGCAGCTTTCGAGGACTAGCGGGATCCGATACGCAGTATTTT
TRBD1	-	TRBJ1-3	TRBV7-6	CASSIGTASSGNTIYF	TGTGCCAGCAGCATAGGGACAGCCAGCTCTGGAAACACCATATATTTT
TRBD2	few	TRBJ2-2	TRBV10-3	CAISETSANTGELFF	TGTGCCATCAGTGAGACTAGCGCGAACACCGGGGAGCTGTTTTTT
TRBD1	-	TRBJ2-7	TRBV4-3	CASSPGQGRYEQYF	TGCGCCAGCAGCCCGGGACAGGGGAGGTACGAGCAGTACTTC
TRBD2	-	TRBJ2-3	TRBV5-4	CASSPGGRTSEATQYF	TGTGCCAGCAGCCCCGGGGGGCGGACTAGCGAGGCTACGCAGTATTTT
-	-	TRBJ2-2	TRBV7-8	CASSSERWTGELFF	TGTGCCAGCAGCTCGGAGCGCTGGACCGGGGAGCTGTTTTTT
-	-	TRBJ2-1	TRBV29-1	CSVENGAFSYNEQFF	TGCAGCGTTGAGAACGGAGCCTTCTCCTACAATGAGCAGTTCTTC
-	-	TRBJ2-7	TRBV7-8	CASTSRDTTYEQYF	TGTGCCAGCACCTCTCGGGACACCACCTACGAGCAGTACTTC
-	-	TRBJ2-2	TRBV27	CASHPGNTGELFF	TGTGCCAGTCACCCCGGGAACACCGGGGAGCTGTTTTTT
TRBD2	once	TRBJ2-5	TRBV6-1	CASSDWGGGETQYF	TGTGCCAGCAGTGATTGGGGGGGAGGAGAGACCCAGTACTTC
TRBD1	-	TRBJ1-2	TRBV9	CASSGRGSNYGYTF	TGTGCCAGCAGCGGCAGGGGGTCCAACTATGGCTACACCTTC
TRBD1	-	TRBJ1-6	TRBV10-3	CAIGDREDSPLHF	TGTGCCATCGGGGACAGGGAGGATTCACCCCTCCACTTT
-	-	TRBJ2-3	TRBV7-9	CASSLAGFGGFTDTQYF	TGTGCCAGCAGCTTAGCAGGGTTTGGGGGGTTCACAGATACGCAGTATTTT